A single sample gave rise to the 3 T cell receptor beta chains below, sequenced in a study of regulatory T cells in long-lasting Graves disease. The authors built TCR beta libraries using iRepertoire HTBI primers and Arm-PCR of CDR3 regions. MiXCR was run by TCRdb on the multiplex PCR reads, yielding one entry per CDR3 protein. The table lists over 650,000 distinct CDR3 sequences, 25% to 30% of them singletons. Time point: persistent/refractory GD, antithyroid drugs over 5 years with positive TRAb. PBMCs provided the RNA from which the TCR library was made. This material consisted of peripheral blood mononuclear cells (PBMCs), taken when the disease was refractory, from a patient treated with antithyroid drugs. These receptors came from a female donor with Graves disease.

This clonotype has at least ten counts. This rearrangement joins TRBV7-9 to TRBJ1-2; 7 nucleotides align to TRBD1. Germline trimming cut 4 bases from V and 4 bases from J; bases unmatched to any gene: 6. This CDR3 has 14 amino acids. CDR1 is SEHNR and CDR2 is FQNEAQ in the germline V gene (reference sequence). The CDR3 sequence: CASSSVDRRYGYTF. CDR3 nucleotide sequence: TGTGCCAGCAGCTCCGTGGACAGGCGCTATGGCTACACCTTC.

This clonotype has a count of ten or more. J is TRBJ2-2 and V is TRBV11-2, with a tentative D call TRBD1 (6 bases). This CDR3 is built from 13 residues. V was cut by 8 bases and J by 4 bases, with 11 bases left in between. The germline gives CDR1 SGHAT, CDR2 FQNNGV. CDR3 sequence reads: CASAGDFTGELFF. CDR3 DNA sequence: TGTGCCAGCGCAGGGGATTTCACCGGGGAGCTGTTTTTT. Full variable domain (remainder filled in from reference TRBV11-2 and TRBJ2-2): EAGVAQSPRYKIIEKRQSVAFWCNPISGHATLYWYQQILGQGPKLLIQFQNNGVVDDSQLPKDRFSAERLKGVDSTLKIQPAKLEDSAVYLCASAGDFTGELFFGEGSRLTVL.

There are a few counts of this clonotype. The CDR3, as DNA: TGTGCCAGCAGCCAAGCACCCACAACCGGGGAGCTGTTTTTT. Its translation is CASSQAPTTGELFF. The chain employs TRBV3-1 and TRBJ2-2, with unresolved D. The CDR3 is 14 residues long. V lost 1 base and J 5 bases, leaving 8 bases between the germline ends. Germline lookup yields CDR1 LGHDT and CDR2 YNNKEL (reference sequence).